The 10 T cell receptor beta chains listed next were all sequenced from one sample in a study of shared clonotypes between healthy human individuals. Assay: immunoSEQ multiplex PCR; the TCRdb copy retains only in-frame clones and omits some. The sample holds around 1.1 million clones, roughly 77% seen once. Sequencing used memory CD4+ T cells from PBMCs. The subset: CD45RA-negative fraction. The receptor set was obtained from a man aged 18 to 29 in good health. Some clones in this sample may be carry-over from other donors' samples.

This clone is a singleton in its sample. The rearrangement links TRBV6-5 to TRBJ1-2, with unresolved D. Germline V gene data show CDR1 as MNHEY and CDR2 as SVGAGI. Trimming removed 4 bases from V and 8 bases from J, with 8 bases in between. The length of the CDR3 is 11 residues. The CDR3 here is CASSSKRGYTF. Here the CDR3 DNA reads TGTGCCAGCAGTTCAAAAAGGGGCTACACCTTC.

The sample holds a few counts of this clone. The CDR3 region has the DNA TGTGCCAGCCTCCGGGACTGGGCCTCCTACGAGCAGTACTTC. Its protein is CASLRDWASYEQYF. The chain links TRBV2 to TRBJ2-7; tentative D call: TRBD2 (6 bases). The CDR3 spans 14 residues. The germline CDR1 and CDR2 sequences are SNHLY and FYNNEI. With 8 bases removed from V and 0 bases from J, the gap between germline ends came to 14 bases.

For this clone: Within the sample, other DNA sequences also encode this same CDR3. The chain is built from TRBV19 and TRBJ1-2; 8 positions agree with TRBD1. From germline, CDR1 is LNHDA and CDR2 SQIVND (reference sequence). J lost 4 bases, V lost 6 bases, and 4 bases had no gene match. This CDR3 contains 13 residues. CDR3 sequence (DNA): TGTGCCAGTAGCCCGACAGGGGTCTATGGCTACACCTTC. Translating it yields CASSPTGVYGYTF.

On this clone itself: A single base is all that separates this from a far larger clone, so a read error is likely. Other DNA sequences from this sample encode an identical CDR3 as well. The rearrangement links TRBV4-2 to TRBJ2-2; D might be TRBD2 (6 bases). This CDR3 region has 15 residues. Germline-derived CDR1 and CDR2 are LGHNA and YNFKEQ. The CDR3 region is CASSQDHGSTGGLFF. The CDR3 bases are TGTGCCAGCAGCCAAGATCACGGGAGTACCGGGGGGCTGTTTTTT.

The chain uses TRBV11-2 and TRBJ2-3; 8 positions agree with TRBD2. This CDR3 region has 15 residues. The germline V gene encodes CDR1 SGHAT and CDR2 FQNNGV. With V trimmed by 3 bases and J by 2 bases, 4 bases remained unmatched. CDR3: CASSLTSEDTDTQYF. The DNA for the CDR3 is TGTGCCAGCAGCTTGACTAGCGAGGACACAGATACGCAGTATTTT.

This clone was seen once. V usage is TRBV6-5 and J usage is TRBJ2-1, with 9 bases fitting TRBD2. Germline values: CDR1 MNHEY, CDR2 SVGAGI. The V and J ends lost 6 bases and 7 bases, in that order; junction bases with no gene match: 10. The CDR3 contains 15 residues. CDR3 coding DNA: TGTGCCAGCAGGCGGGAGGGGACTCTTTTAAATGAGCAGTTCTTC. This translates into CASRREGTLLNEQFF.

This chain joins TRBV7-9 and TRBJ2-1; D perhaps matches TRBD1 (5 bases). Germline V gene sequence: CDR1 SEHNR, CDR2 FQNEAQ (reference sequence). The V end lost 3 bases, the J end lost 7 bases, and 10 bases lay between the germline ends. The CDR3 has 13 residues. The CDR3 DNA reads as TGTGCCAGCAGCTTCAGGGCTGGTAATGAGCAGTTCTTC. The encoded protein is CASSFRAGNEQFF.

The CDR3 protein is CASSYTRKGKLFF. CDR3 DNA: TGTGCCAGCAGTTACACCAGGAAGGGAAAACTGTTTTTT. This chain links TRBV28 with TRBJ1-4; D unclear. The CDR3 spans 13 residues. Trimming left V 4 bases short and J 10 bases short, with 13 bases between. Per germline, CDR1 MDHEN and CDR2 SYDVKM.

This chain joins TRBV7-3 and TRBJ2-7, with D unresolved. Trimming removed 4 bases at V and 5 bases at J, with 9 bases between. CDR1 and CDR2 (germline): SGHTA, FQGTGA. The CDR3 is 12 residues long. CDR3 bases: TGTGCCAGCAGCTCCAGTGGACACGAGCAGTACTTC. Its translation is CASSSSGHEQYF.

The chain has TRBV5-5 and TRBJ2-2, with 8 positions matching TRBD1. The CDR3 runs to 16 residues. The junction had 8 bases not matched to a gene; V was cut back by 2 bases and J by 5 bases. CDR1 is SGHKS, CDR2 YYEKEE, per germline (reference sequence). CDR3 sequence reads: CASSFGQGAVTGELFF. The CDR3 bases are TGTGCCAGCAGCTTTGGGCAGGGGGCAGTTACCGGGGAGCTGTTTTTT.